The sequence of this TCR beta chain was determined in a study of cytomegalovirus exposure and HLA in healthy donors. To note about this clone: Its antigen is still unknown.

General study points: Accurate HLA-A and HLA-B prediction from TCR beta sequences was reported for most subjects. Later analysis showed TCR association rates varying by HLA locus, highest for DRB1 and lowest for HLA-C. Analysis was carried out at a later point, and it linked a missense DCLRE1C variant to TCR beta V- and J-gene trimming.

Researchers ran the PCR with 60 Vbeta and 13 Jbeta primers. Profiled with immunoSEQ multiplex PCR; TCRdb holds only in-frame clones, not every one. The table lists some 84,000 clones, around four fifths of them singletons, with 2% to 3% in the top ten. This receptor was identified in a male donor in good health and CMV-seropositive. Sequenced input: PBMCs.

The CDR3 reads CASSYRGGRAEAFF. As DNA, the CDR3 is TGTGCCAGCAGCTACAGGGGGGGTAGGGCTGAAGCTTTCTTT. The chain joins TRBV5-6 to TRBJ1-1; 8 positions match TRBD1. The V gene end was trimmed by 3 bases and the J gene end by 6 bases; junction bases not matched to a gene: 7. The germline CDR1 and CDR2 sequences are SGHDT and YYEEEE. The CDR3 has 14 residues.